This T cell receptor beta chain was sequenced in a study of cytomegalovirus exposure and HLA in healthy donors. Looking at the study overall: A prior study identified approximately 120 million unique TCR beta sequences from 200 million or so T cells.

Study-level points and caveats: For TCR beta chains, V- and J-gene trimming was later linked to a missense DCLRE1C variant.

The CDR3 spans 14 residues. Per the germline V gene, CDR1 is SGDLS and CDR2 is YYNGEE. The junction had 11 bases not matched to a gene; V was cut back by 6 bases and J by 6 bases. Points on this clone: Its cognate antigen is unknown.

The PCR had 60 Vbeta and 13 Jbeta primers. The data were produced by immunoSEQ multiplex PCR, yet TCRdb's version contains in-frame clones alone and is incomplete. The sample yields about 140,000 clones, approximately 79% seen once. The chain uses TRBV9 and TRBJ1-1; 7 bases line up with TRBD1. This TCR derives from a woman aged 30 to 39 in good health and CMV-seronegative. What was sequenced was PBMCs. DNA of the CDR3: TGTGCCAGCACCCCTCTGTTAGGGGGCTCTGAAGCTTTCTTT. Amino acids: CASTPLLGGSEAFF.